The 24 T cell receptor beta chains reported below all come from one sample, sequenced in a study of T cell responses to AZD1222 COVID-19 vaccine. Here immunoSEQ multiplex PCR was the method, and the copy in TCRdb shows in-frame clones only, minus some. The data show some 130,000 clones, about 85% seen once. The starting material was peripheral blood, obtained on day 0 of AZD1222 vaccination. Every receptor here comes from an adult in good health.

To note about this clone: At one end the junction does not follow the germline gene, possibly because of a read error. The rearrangement links TRBV30 to TRBJ2-6; D is ambiguous. This CDR3 is built from 15 residues. Per the germline V gene, CDR1 is GTSNPN and CDR2 is SVGIG (reference sequence). The CDR3 sequence is CAWSPPIGPATHSSF. The CDR3 nucleotides are TGTGCCTGGAGTCCGCCTATTGGACCGGCCACCCACTCGAGTTTC.

This clone was recorded a few times. J is TRBJ1-2 and V is TRBV6-1; D gene ambiguous. V was clipped by 2 bases and J by 8 bases, with 9 bases between them. The germline gives CDR1 MNHNS, CDR2 SASEGT. This CDR3 has 12 amino acids. The CDR3 reads CASSEQPGGYTF. CDR3 bases: TGTGCCAGCAGTGAACAGCCGGGAGGCTACACCTTC.

The J gene is TRBJ1-3, the V gene TRBV2; TRBD1 is a possible D gene (5 bases). V was trimmed by 5 bases and J by 3 bases, leaving 17 bases between them. From germline, CDR1 is SNHLY and CDR2 FYNNEI. The CDR3 spans 16 residues. The CDR3 sequence: CASSWAGQGSGNTIYF. The CDR3, as DNA: TGTGCCAGCAGTTGGGCGGGCCAGGGCAGTGGAAACACCATATATTTT.

The chain couples TRBV7-2 to TRBJ1-1; D uncertain. The CDR3 is made up of 14 amino acids. In germline, CDR1 is SGHTA, CDR2 FQGNSA. Trimming cost V 5 bases and J 3 bases, with 13 bases left between them. The CDR3 nucleotides are TGTGCCAGCAGCCTATCTAGGCGCGACACTGAAGCTTTCTTT. Its protein is CASSLSRRDTEAFF.

The gene calls are TRBV12-3 or TRBV12-4 and TRBJ1-6, with 9 bases fitting TRBD1. The CDR3 contains 13 residues. The V gene end was trimmed by 5 bases and the J gene end by 9 bases; junction bases not matched to a gene: 2. CDR3 in amino acids: CASSKDRGSPLHF. CDR3 DNA: TGTGCCAGCAGTAAGGACAGGGGTTCACCCCTCCACTTT.

This clone was observed a few times. The chain has TRBV2 and TRBJ1-4; perhaps TRBD1 as D (5 bases). The CDR3 totals 13 residues. The V and J ends lost 8 bases and 2 bases respectively, with 9 bases between them. Germline values: CDR1 SNHLY, CDR2 FYNNEI. This chain's CDR3 is CASQGVTNEKLFF. DNA for the CDR3: TGTGCCAGCCAAGGGGTTACTAATGAAAAACTGTTTTTT.

This chain joins TRBV5-1 and TRBJ2-2, with D unclear. The V end lost 4 bases, the J end lost 2 bases, and 9 bases lay between the germline ends. The germline V gene encodes CDR1 SGHRS and CDR2 YFSETQ. The CDR3 has 14 amino acids. The CDR3, as DNA: TGCGCCAGCAGCCTTGGATATAACACCGGGGAGCTGTTTTTT. Translated, it gives CASSLGYNTGELFF.

This sequence joins TRBV11-2 and TRBJ1-1, with D possibly being TRBD1 (6 bases). The germline CDR1 and CDR2 sequences are SGHAT and FQNNGV. The CDR3 is made up of 15 amino acids. Trimming stripped 4 bases from V and 5 bases from J, with 17 bases between. The CDR3 coding sequence is TGTGCCAGCAGCTCCACCCTACAGGGTCGGACTGAAGCTTTCTTT. Encoded protein: CASSSTLQGRTEAFF.

There are a few counts of this clone. The rearrangement uses TRBV3-1 (or the pseudogene TRBV3-2) and TRBJ1-1; D might be TRBD1 (5 bases). This CDR3 has 17 amino acids. Trimming cost V 4 bases and J 0 bases, with 18 bases left between them. Germline V gene data show CDR1 as LGHDT and CDR2 as YNNKEL (reference sequence). DNA for the CDR3: TGTGCCAGCAGCCGCGCACCGGGGGGACTTGTGAACACTGAAGCTTTCTTT. Translated: CASSRAPGGLVNTEAFF.

The chain is built from TRBV4-1 and TRBJ1-1; D not resolved. Trimming took off 0 bases at V and 12 bases at J, with 8 bases between the two ends. The germline V gene has CDR1 MGHRA and CDR2 YSYEKL. The length of the CDR3 is 11 residues. CDR3 bases: TGCGCCAGCAGCCAAGATTCGGGGACTTTCTTT. Encoded protein: CASSQDSGTFF.

The V gene is TRBV15, the J gene TRBJ2-5, with unresolved D. The CDR3 sequence is 15 residues long. The V gene's germline CDR1 is LNHNV and CDR2 YYDKDF (reference sequence). Trimming took 0 bases from V and 4 from J, leaving 12 bases between them. The CDR3 sequence is CATSREAAAGETQYF. The CDR3 region has the DNA TGTGCCACCAGCAGAGAGGCGGCCGCAGGAGAGACCCAGTACTTC.

V and J are TRBV7-9 and TRBJ1-3, with D hard to call. V was shortened by 6 bases and J by 3 bases, with 12 bases between the two germline ends. This CDR3 has 14 amino acids. The germline V gene has CDR1 SEHNR and CDR2 FQNEAQ (reference sequence). The DNA for the CDR3 is TGTGCCAGCAGAGCGGCCTCCGGTGGAAACACCATATATTTT. Translated, it gives CASRAASGGNTIYF.

This chain links TRBV20-1 with TRBJ1-6; 7 bases fit TRBD1. J gave up 16 bases and V 8 bases, and 2 bases lay outside the gene matches. The germline gives CDR1 DFQATT, CDR2 SNEGSKA (reference sequence). The length of the CDR3 is 8 residues. The CDR3 bases are TGCAGTTGGGGACAGCTCCACTTT. The encoded protein is CSWGQLHF.

The chain employs TRBV4-1 and TRBJ2-1; D uncertain. Trimming shortened V by 1 base and J by 6 bases, and 7 bases separated the two germline ends. Germline CDR1 is MGHRA and CDR2 is YSYEKL. The CDR3 has 13 amino acids. The CDR3, as DNA: TGCGCCAGCAGCCAAGCGTCGCTCAATGAGCAGTTCTTC. Translated, it gives CASSQASLNEQFF.

V and J are TRBV30 and TRBJ2-3; D call uncertain. V was cut by 8 bases and J by 1 base, with 13 bases left in between. The CDR3 covers 13 residues. Germline V gives CDR1 GTSNPN, CDR2 SVGIG (reference sequence). CDR3 in amino acids: CAGRSPGTDTQYF. In DNA, the CDR3 is TGTGCCGGGCGGTCCCCCGGCACAGATACGCAGTATTTT.

The V and J genes are TRBV9 and TRBJ2-6; no definite D call. The germline V gene has CDR1 SGDLS and CDR2 YYNGEE. V lost 3 bases to trimming and J lost 0 bases, with 10 bases between them. This CDR3 is 16 amino acids long. The CDR3 here is CASSGPAGSGANVLTF. In DNA form, the CDR3 reads TGTGCCAGCAGCGGCCCGGCAGGCTCTGGGGCCAACGTCCTGACTTTC.

This chain links TRBV4-3 with TRBJ1-3; tentative D call: TRBD1 (5 bases). Deletions cut 4 bases from V and 7 bases from J, with 17 bases between. Germline assignment: CDR1 LGHNA and CDR2 YSLEER. CDR3 size: 15 residues. As DNA, the CDR3 is TGCGCCAGCAGCCCCGTACTGGGCAGGGAGAACACCATATATTTT. Its protein product is CASSPVLGRENTIYF.

The rearrangement joins TRBV28 to TRBJ2-3; TRBD2 aligns across 8 bases. Germline CDR1 and CDR2: MDHEN and SYDVKM. The CDR3 consists of 15 residues. V dropped 8 bases and J dropped 0; count of bases not matched to a gene: 7. Here the CDR3 reads CASYGGAASTDTQYF. CDR3 DNA: TGTGCCAGCTACGGGGGGGCAGCTAGCACAGATACGCAGTATTTT.

The rearrangement joins TRBV20-1 to TRBJ1-1; D unclear. CDR1 and CDR2 (germline): DFQATT, SNEGSKA (reference sequence). Deletions cut 3 bases from V and 4 bases from J, with 9 bases between. This CDR3 region has 12 residues. In nucleotides, the CDR3 is TGCAGTGCTAGTCATGGAGGCACTGAAGCTTTCTTT. It is translated as CSASHGGTEAFF.

The chain couples TRBV28 to TRBJ1-1; weak D call: TRBD1 (6 bases). The CDR3 is 13 residues long. V dropped 7 bases and J dropped 3 bases, with 12 bases sitting between them. The germline gives CDR1 MDHEN, CDR2 SYDVKM. The chain's CDR3 is CASIRQVHTEAFF. The DNA of the CDR3 is TGTGCCAGCATACGACAGGTTCACACTGAAGCTTTCTTT.

This clone was counted only a few times. V is TRBV28 and J is TRBJ1-1; possible D gene TRBD1, 6 bases. Germline CDR1 is MDHEN and CDR2 is SYDVKM. The CDR3 covers 20 residues. The V end was cut by 5 bases, the J end by 6 bases, with 34 bases between. CDR3 residues: CASSLYSTGTSRGLLPEAFF. CDR3 sequence (DNA): TGTGCCAGCAGTCTCTACTCGACCGGGACAAGTCGGGGATTATTGCCTGAAGCTTTCTTT.

The chain joins TRBV29-1 to TRBJ1-5, with a tentative D call TRBD1 (5 bases). Trimming took off 4 bases at V and 4 bases at J, with 11 bases between the two ends. CDR3 length: 13 residues. In germline, CDR1 is SQVTM, CDR2 ANQGSEA. The CDR3 DNA reads TGCAGCGTTGGCAGGGACCGGAATCAGCCCCAGCATTTT. Its protein product is CSVGRDRNQPQHF.

The chain recombines TRBV10-3 with TRBJ2-5; D gene ambiguous. Trimming left V 10 bases short and J 9 bases short, with 9 bases between. The germline V gene encodes CDR1 ENHRY and CDR2 SYGVKD. This CDR3 spans 9 amino acids. This chain's CDR3 is CATPMAQYF. The CDR3 region has the DNA TGTGCCACCCCCATGGCCCAGTACTTC.

The chain employs TRBV7-9 and TRBJ1-4; D is possibly TRBD1 (5 bases). CDR1 is SEHNR, CDR2 FQNEAQ, per germline (reference sequence). Trimming shortened V by 5 bases and J by 8 bases, and 18 bases separated the two germline ends. CDR3 length: 15 amino acids. CDR3 in amino acids: CASSPLWGGGEKLFF. In DNA form, the CDR3 reads TGTGCCAGCAGCCCCTTATGGGGGGGTGGAGAAAAACTGTTTTTT.